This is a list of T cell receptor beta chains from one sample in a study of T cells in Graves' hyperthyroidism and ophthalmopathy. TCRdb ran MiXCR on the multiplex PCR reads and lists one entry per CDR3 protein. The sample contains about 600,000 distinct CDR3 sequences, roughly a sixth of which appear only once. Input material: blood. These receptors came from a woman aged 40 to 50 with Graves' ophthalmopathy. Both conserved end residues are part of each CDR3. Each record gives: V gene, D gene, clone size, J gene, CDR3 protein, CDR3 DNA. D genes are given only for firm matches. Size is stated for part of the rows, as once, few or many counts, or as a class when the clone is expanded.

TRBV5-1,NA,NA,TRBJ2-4,CASSLGNAGLAKNIQYF,TGCGCCAGCAGCTTGGGTAATGCGGGTCTAGCCAAAAACATTCAGTACTTC
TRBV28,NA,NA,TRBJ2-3,CASSFLGGQQDTQYF,TGTGCCAGCAGTTTTCTCGGGGGGCAGCAAGATACGCAGTATTTT
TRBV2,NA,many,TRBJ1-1,CASSVSQENTEAFF,TGTGCCAGCAGTGTCAGTCAAGAGAACACTGAAGCTTTCTTT
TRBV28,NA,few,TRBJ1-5,CASSPGTRNSNQPQHF,TGTGCCAGCAGCCCCGGGACAAGAAATAGCAATCAGCCCCAGCATTTT
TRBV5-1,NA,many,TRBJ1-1,CASSLDPPNTEAFF,TGCGCCAGCAGCTTGGATCCGCCGAACACTGAAGCTTTCTTT
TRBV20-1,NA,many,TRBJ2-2,CSARPGGGAGELFF,TGCAGTGCTAGACCCGGGGGCGGGGCCGGGGAGCTGTTTTTT
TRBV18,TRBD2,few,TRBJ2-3,CASSPPSSGLVGTQYF,TGTGCCAGCTCACCCCCCTCCTCCGGACTAGTGGGTACGCAGTATTTT
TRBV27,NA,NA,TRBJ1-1,CASSPDSQLNTEAFF,TGTGCCAGCAGTCCGGACAGCCAACTGAACACTGAAGCTTTCTTT
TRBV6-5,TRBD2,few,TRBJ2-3,CASRVAGGSTDTQYF,TGTGCCAGCAGAGTAGCGGGAGGGTCCACAGATACGCAGTATTTT
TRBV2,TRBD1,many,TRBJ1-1,CASSDGPGGRQAFF,TGTGCCAGCAGTGATGGGCCAGGGGGCCGTCAAGCTTTCTTT
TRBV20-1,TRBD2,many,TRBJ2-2,CSAYPAGLNTGELFF,TGCAGTGCTTACCCAGCGGGGCTGAACACCGGGGAGCTGTTTTTT
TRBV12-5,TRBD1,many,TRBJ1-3,CASGLVARDRVTSALSGNTIYF,TGTGCTAGTGGTTTGGTAGCGAGGGACAGGGTCACCTCGGCACTCTCTGGAAACACCATATATTTT
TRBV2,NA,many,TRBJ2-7,CASINSYEQYF,TGTGCCAGCATAAACAGCTACGAGCAGTACTTC
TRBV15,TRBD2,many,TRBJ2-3,CATSRDPTRGGLSTDTQYF,TGTGCCACCAGCAGAGATCCTACCCGGGGGGGCCTAAGCACAGATACGCAGTATTTT
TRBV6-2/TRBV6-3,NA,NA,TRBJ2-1,CASSYSVGRAGNEQFF,TGTGCCAGCAGTTACTCGGTGGGGCGAGCGGGCAATGAGCAGTTCTTC
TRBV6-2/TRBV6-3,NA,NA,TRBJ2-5,CASSYDQTASEMETQYF,TGTGCCAGCAGTTACGACCAAACCGCTAGCGAGATGGAGACCCAGTACTTC
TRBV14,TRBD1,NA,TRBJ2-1,CASSQPPGQVDEQFF,TGTGCCAGCAGCCAACCCCCGGGACAGGTTGATGAGCAGTTCTTC
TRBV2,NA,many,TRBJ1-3,CASSKTRDTIYF,TGTGCCAGCAGCAAAACTCGGGACACCATATATTTT
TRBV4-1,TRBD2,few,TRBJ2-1,CASSQDQIMGEGRGYNEQFF,TGCGCCAGCAGCCAAGATCAGATAATGGGGGAGGGCCGGGGGTACAATGAGCAGTTCTTC
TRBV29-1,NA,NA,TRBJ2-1,CSGAKVVNNEQFF,TGCAGCGGGGCGAAAGTAGTGAACAATGAGCAGTTCTTC
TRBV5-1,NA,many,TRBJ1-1,CASSRDGQLNTEAFF,TGCGCCAGCAGCCGAGACGGACAGTTAAACACTGAAGCTTTCTTT
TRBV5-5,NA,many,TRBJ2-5,CASSLVDRTQETQYF,TGTGCCAGCAGCTTGGTCGACAGGACCCAAGAGACCCAGTACTTC
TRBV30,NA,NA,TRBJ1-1,CAWRGYTEAFF,TGTGCCTGGAGGGGGTACACTGAAGCTTTCTTT
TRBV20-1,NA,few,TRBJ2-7,CSAIGGHSYEQYF,TGCAGTGCTATTGGGGGCCACAGCTACGAGCAGTACTTC
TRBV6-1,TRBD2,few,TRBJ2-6,CASSEFPLAGSSGANVLTF,TGTGCCAGCAGTGAGTTTCCCCTAGCGGGGAGCTCTGGGGCCAACGTCCTGACTTTC
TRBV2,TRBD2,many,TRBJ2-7,CASSEWASGKGSSYEQYF,TGTGCCAGCAGTGAATGGGCTAGCGGAAAGGGAAGCTCCTACGAGCAGTACTTC
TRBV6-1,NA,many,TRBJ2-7,CASSRTASREQYF,TGTGCCAGCAGTAGGACAGCCTCACGCGAGCAGTACTTC
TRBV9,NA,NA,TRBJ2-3,CASSAQGLSTDTQYF,TGTGCCAGCAGCGCACAGGGATTAAGCACAGATACGCAGTATTTT
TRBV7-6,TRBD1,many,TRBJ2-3,CASSLERTGADTQYF,TGTGCCAGCAGCTTAGAAAGGACAGGGGCAGATACGCAGTATTTT
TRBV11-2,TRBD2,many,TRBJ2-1,CASRPTSGPNNEQFF,TGTGCCAGCAGACCAACTAGCGGGCCTAACAATGAGCAGTTCTTC
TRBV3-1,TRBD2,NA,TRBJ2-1,CASSQQTAGYYNEQFF,TGTGCCAGCAGCCAACAGACAGCGGGATACTACAATGAGCAGTTCTTC
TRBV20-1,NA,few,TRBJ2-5,CSARSGGRETQCF,TGCAGTGCTAGGTCAGGGGGGCGAGAGACCCAGTGCTTC
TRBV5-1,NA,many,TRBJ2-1,CASSLGVIGSANEQFF,TGCGCCAGCAGCTTGGGTGTGATTGGCTCTGCCAATGAGCAGTTCTTC
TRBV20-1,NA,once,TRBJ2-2,CSARRVGGLNTGELSF,TGCAGTGCTAGGAGGGTGGGGGGGCTAAACACCGGGGAGCTGTCTTTT
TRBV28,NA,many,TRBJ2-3,CASSFMSEGPDTQYF,TGTGCCAGCAGTTTTATGTCGGAGGGCCCTGATACGCAGTATTTT
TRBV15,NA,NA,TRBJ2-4,CATSRDRQGGINIQYF,TGTGCCACCAGCAGAGATCGACAGGGAGGGATAAACATTCAGTACTTC
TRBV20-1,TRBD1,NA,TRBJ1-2,CSARTGPGYTF,TGCAGTGCCCGGACAGGGCCTGGCTACACCTTC
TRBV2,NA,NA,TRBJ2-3,CASSSWVASTDTQYF,TGTGCCAGCAGTTCCTGGGTAGCATCCACAGATACGCAGTATTTT
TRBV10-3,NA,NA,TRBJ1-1,CAISLEGNTEAFF,TGTGCCATCAGTCTAGAGGGAAACACTGAAGCTTTCTTT
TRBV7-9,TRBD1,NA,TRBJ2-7,CASSRGQGKPYEQYF,TGTGCCAGCAGCCGAGGACAGGGGAAGCCCTACGAGCAGTACTTC
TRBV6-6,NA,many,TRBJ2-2,CASSYVRGEGELFF,TGTGCCAGCAGTTACGTCAGGGGAGAGGGGGAGCTGTTTTTT
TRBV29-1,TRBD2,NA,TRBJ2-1,CSFRTSGYNEQFF,TGCAGCTTCCGGACTAGCGGGTACAATGAGCAGTTCTTC
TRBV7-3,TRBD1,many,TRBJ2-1,CASSRDRGLGNEQFF,TGTGCCAGCAGCCGCGACAGGGGGCTGGGCAATGAGCAGTTCTTC
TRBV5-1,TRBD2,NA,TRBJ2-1,CASSLGLAGGFDEQFF,TGCGCCAGCAGCTTGGGACTAGCGGGGGGGTTTGATGAGCAGTTCTTC
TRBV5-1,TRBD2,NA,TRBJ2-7,CASTKWGGTSESYEQYF,TGCGCCAGCACCAAGTGGGGGGGGACTAGCGAATCCTACGAGCAGTACTTC
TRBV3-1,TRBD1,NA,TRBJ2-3,CASSQGQGPVADTQYF,TGTGCCAGCAGCCAGGGACAGGGTCCGGTTGCAGATACGCAGTATTTT
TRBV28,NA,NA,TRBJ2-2,CASSLHPQGRGGELFF,TGTGCCAGCAGTTTACACCCCCAGGGCCGCGGCGGGGAGCTGTTTTTT
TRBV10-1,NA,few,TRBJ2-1,CASSEYMEVGEQFF,TGCGCCAGCAGTGAGTACATGGAAGTGGGTGAGCAGTTCTTC
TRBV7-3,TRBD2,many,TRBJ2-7,CASLVGTSGSYEQYF,TGTGCCAGCCTAGTTGGGACTAGCGGTTCCTACGAGCAGTACTTC
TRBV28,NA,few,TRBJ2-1,CASSTGPANNEQFF,TGTGCCAGCAGTACGGGACCCGCCAACAATGAGCAGTTCTTC
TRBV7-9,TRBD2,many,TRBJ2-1,CASSRGLAGGYNNEQFF,TGTGCCAGCAGCCGGGGACTAGCGGGAGGGTACAACAATGAGCAGTTCTTC
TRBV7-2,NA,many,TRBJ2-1,CASSLSSGSYNEQFF,TGTGCCAGCAGCTTATCCTCAGGCTCCTACAATGAGCAGTTCTTC
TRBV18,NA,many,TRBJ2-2,CASSPIAETGELFF,TGTGCCAGCTCACCAATAGCGGAAACCGGGGAGCTGTTTTTT
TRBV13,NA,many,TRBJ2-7,CASSFQRSSYEQYF,TGTGCCAGCAGCTTCCAGCGGAGCTCCTACGAGCAGTACTTC
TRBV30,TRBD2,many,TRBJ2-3,CAWRASGRVSTDTQYF,TGTGCCTGGAGGGCTAGCGGGAGGGTGAGCACAGATACGCAGTATTTT
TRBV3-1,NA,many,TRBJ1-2,CASSPPQGYGYTF,TGTGCCAGCAGCCCACCCCAGGGTTATGGCTACACCTTC